This TCR beta chain stems from a study of cytotoxic CD8 clonotypes in ibrutinib-treated CLL. In its sample, this clone was seen a few times. Clones were sequenced by immunoSEQ multiplex PCR, and TCRdb holds only the in-frame ones, with some missing. The table lists tens of thousands of clones, 62% of them singletons. Germline lookup yields CDR1 SGHVS and CDR2 FQNEAQ. Trimming cost V 1 base and J 0 bases, with 13 bases left between them. This CDR3 region has 17 residues. V and J are TRBV7-8 and TRBJ1-5, with unresolved D. This TCR derives from a human donor with chronic lymphocytic leukemia. Sequencing was performed on PBMCs, taken before ibrutinib treatment. CDR3 loop: CASSLGALRNSNQPQHF. The CDR3 DNA sequence: TGTGCCAGCAGCTTAGGCGCCCTCCGGAATAGCAATCAGCCCCAGCATTTT.